This TCR beta chain was sequenced for a study of blood T cells in healthy people across ages. Germline V lookup: CDR1 SNHLY, CDR2 FYNNEI. Trimming left V 8 bases short and J 1 base short, with 11 bases between. The CDR3 has 13 amino acids. The study drew donors from healthy Caucasian individuals in Russia aged about 6 to 95. Points from the study as a whole: PBMCs were not sorted, which prevented a conclusive comparison of naive versus antigen-experienced cells. In long-lived donors, naive CD4+ cell counts and diversity exceeded those of aged donors.

As concerns this clonotype: Its antigen is unknown.

The second PCR ran roughly 6 to 11 cycles with a sample-barcoded 5' primer and J-beta primers. CDR3-containing paired-end reads numbered at least 2.5 million in each sample. TCRdb processed the 5' RACE reads anew with MiXCR; each CDR3 protein has one entry. The sample lists 1.5 million to 1.8 million distinct CDR3 sequences; 35% to 45% were seen once. Source material: blood. The chain couples TRBV2 to TRBJ1-2; D may be TRBD1 (5 bases). This sequence was found in a woman between 18 and 30 years old in good health. DNA of the CDR3: TGTGCCAGCCAGGGCGGCCTTAACTATGGCTACACCTTC. This translates into CASQGGLNYGYTF. Together with reference TRBV2 and TRBJ1-2, the CDR3 gives the full variable domain: EPEVTQTPSHQVTQMGQEVILRCVPISNHLYFYWYRQILGQKVEFLVSFYNNEISEKSEIFDDQFSVERPDGSNFTLKIRSTKLEDSAMYFCASQGGLNYGYTFGSGTRLTVV.